What follows is one TCR beta chain and its context. Its antigen is undetermined. The PCR employed 60 Vbeta primers together with 13 Jbeta primers. Sequenced by immunoSEQ multiplex PCR; TCRdb stores in-frame clones only, minus some. The sample lists about 180,000 clones, about 82% seen once, with around 1.6% in the top ten. These data originate in a study of cytomegalovirus exposure and HLA in healthy donors. Study summary: As an earlier analysis found, 150 million to 200 million T cells yielded 90 million to 140 million unique TCR beta sequences. The study, taken as a whole, reports: A later analysis appeared to link common viral pathogens to several of the most significant clusters. It was shown in a later analysis that HLA-associated TCR beta chains were more clonally expanded than other, equally common chains. In an earlier analysis, about 87% or about 30%: the productive usage of most TCR beta V segments.

V was pared by 5 bases and J by 7 bases, with 8 bases between. The germline CDR1 and CDR2 sequences are SEHNR and FQNEAQ (reference sequence). There are 11 residues in the CDR3. Sequencing used PBMCs. V usage is TRBV7-9 and J usage is TRBJ1-1, with D unclear. This clonotype was obtained from a man between 18 and 29 years old in good health and CMV-seronegative. DNA for the CDR3: TGTGCCAGCAGCGAGGCGATTGAAGCTTTCTTT. Its protein is CASSEAIEAFF.